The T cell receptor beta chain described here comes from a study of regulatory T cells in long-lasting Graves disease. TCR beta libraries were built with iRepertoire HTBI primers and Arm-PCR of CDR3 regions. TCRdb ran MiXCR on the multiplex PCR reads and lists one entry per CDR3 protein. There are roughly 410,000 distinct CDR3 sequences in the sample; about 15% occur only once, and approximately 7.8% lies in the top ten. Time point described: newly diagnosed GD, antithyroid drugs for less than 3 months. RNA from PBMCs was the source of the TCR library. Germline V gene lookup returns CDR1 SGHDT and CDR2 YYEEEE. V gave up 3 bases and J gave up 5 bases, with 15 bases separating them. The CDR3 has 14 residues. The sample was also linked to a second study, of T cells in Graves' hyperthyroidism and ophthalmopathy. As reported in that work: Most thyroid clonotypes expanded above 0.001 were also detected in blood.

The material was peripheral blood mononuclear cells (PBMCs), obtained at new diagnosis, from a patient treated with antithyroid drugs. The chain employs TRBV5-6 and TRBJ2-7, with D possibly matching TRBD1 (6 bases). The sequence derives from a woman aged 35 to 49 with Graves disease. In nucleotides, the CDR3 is TGTGCCAGCAGCTCCCCCAGGGGAAGCAACGAGCAGTACTTC. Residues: CASSSPRGSNEQYF.